One sample yielded the 30 T cell receptor beta chains listed below, sequenced in a study of cytotoxic CD8 clonotypes in ibrutinib-treated CLL. The protocol was immunoSEQ multiplex PCR, while the TCRdb copy is restricted to in-frame clones and leaves out a portion. The sample has more than 150,000 clones, about two thirds seen once; the top ten hold over 10%. This specimen was PBMCs, taken after 24 months of ibrutinib treatment. The receptors originated from a human donor with chronic lymphocytic leukemia.

In its sample, this clone was seen a few times. The chain recombines TRBV27 with TRBJ2-2; D ambiguous. The CDR3 covers 13 residues. The germline V and J ends were trimmed by 1 base and 6 bases, with 6 bases remaining between them. Germline V gene lookup returns CDR1 MNHEY and CDR2 SMNVEV (reference sequence). The CDR3: CASSLWLSGELFF. For the CDR3, the DNA is TGTGCCAGCAGTTTATGGTTGTCCGGGGAGCTGTTTTTT.

The rearrangement joins TRBV7-3 to TRBJ1-1; 9 nucleotides agree with TRBD1. After removal of 4 bases from V and 10 bases from J, the junction contained 13 bases not matched to a gene. The CDR3 is 15 residues long. The V gene's germline CDR1 is SGHTA and CDR2 FQGTGA. The CDR3 DNA follows: TGTGCCAGCAGCTCCGAGCCTGGGACAGGGCGGGTAGCTTTCTTT. Encoded protein: CASSSEPGTGRVAFF. The full variable domain, completed using reference TRBV7-3 and TRBJ1-1, is GAGVSQTPSNKVTEKGKYVELRCDPISGHTALYWYRQSLGQGPEFLIYFQGTGAADDSGLPNDRFFAVRPEGSVSTLKIQRTERGDSAVYLCASSSEPGTGRVAFFGQGTRLTVV.

The J gene is TRBJ1-1, the V gene TRBV7-3, with TRBD1 as a possible D gene (6 bases). This CDR3 is built from 13 residues. Germline values: CDR1 SGHTA, CDR2 FQGTGA. With 5 bases removed from V and 1 base from J, the gap between germline ends came to 8 bases. CDR3 protein: CASSTDRNTEAFF. CDR3 DNA sequence: TGTGCCAGCAGCACGGACAGGAACACTGAAGCTTTCTTT.

This chain connects TRBV6-5 to TRBJ2-1, with unresolved D. Germline lookup yields CDR1 MNHEY and CDR2 SVGAGI. The ends were cut back, 8 bases at V and 8 bases at J, with 19 bases in the middle. The CDR3 is 14 residues long. In DNA form, the CDR3 reads TGTGCCAGCGCACCCCAGGACCACTCCCATGAGCAGTTCTTC. Its protein product is CASAPQDHSHEQFF.

The chain combines TRBV7-9 with TRBJ2-5, with D tentatively TRBD2 (5 bases). V lost 3 bases to trimming and J lost 5 bases, with 13 bases between them. This CDR3 spans 14 amino acids. Germline lookup yields CDR1 SEHNR and CDR2 FQNEAQ (reference sequence). CDR3 coding DNA: TGTGCCAGCAGCTTTGGGTCGGGCGGGGAGACCCAGTACTTC. It yields the protein CASSFGSGGETQYF. The full variable domain, rest sourced from reference TRBV7-9 and TRBJ2-5, is DTGVSQNPRHKITKRGQNVTFRCDPISEHNRLYWYRQTLGQGPEFLTYFQNEAQLEKSRLLSDRFSAERPKGSFSTLEIQRTEQGDSAMYLCASSFGSGGETQYFGPGTRLLVL.

Remarks on this clone: One junction end does not reproduce the germline sequence, and a read error may be involved. V is TRBV28 and J is TRBJ2-7, with D perhaps TRBD1 or TRBD2 (7 bases each). This CDR3 has 16 residues. The V gene's germline CDR1 is MDHEN and CDR2 SYDVKM. The CDR3: CASRSDRDLRAGIYDF. In DNA form, the CDR3 reads TGTGCCAGCAGGTCCGACAGGGACCTACGAGCGGGAATTTACGACTTC.

The rearrangement joins TRBV4-3 to TRBJ2-2; TRBD2 aligns across 10 bases. The CDR3 covers 15 residues. V was clipped by 8 bases and J by 2 bases; unmatched bases: 5. Germline CDR1 is LGHNA and CDR2 is YSLEER. This chain's CDR3 is CASGWTSGNTGELFF. In DNA form, the CDR3 reads TGCGCCAGCGGGTGGACTAGCGGAAACACCGGGGAGCTGTTTTTT.

The chain is built from TRBV4-2 and TRBJ2-1; 11 bases line up with TRBD2. Germline-derived CDR1 and CDR2 are LGHNA and YNFKEQ. J gave up 12 bases and V 0 bases, and 7 bases lay outside the gene matches. The CDR3 loop spans 15 amino acids. Here the CDR3 DNA reads TGTGCCAGCAGCCAAGATCTGGCTAGCGGGAGGAGGCAGTTCTTC. This encodes CASSQDLASGRRQFF.

In its sample, this clone was seen once. This chain joins TRBV7-2 and TRBJ2-7, with D perhaps TRBD2 (6 bases). The CDR3 length is 13 residues. Looked up from germline, CDR1 is SGHTA and CDR2 is FQGNSA. The V end lost 5 bases, the J end lost 2 bases, and 10 bases lay between the germline ends. CDR3 sequence (DNA): TGTGCCAGCAGCCGCGAGCGGGCCTACGAGCAGTACTTC. Translating gives CASSRERAYEQYF.

The J gene is TRBJ2-5, the V gene TRBV19; TRBD2 is a possible D gene (6 bases). Germline assignment: CDR1 LNHDA and CDR2 SQIVND (reference sequence). V lost 9 bases and J 3 bases, leaving 17 bases between the germline ends. The length of the CDR3 is 14 residues. The CDR3 protein is CASRSGTHKETQYF. CDR3 coding DNA: TGTGCCAGCCGTTCGGGGACTCATAAAGAGACCCAGTACTTC.

The chain recombines TRBV6-5 with TRBJ2-6; D is undetermined. Germline values: CDR1 MNHEY, CDR2 SVGAGI. The CDR3 is 15 residues long. Deletions cut 3 bases from V and 2 bases from J, with 8 bases between. The CDR3 is CASSYGVAGANVLTF. In DNA, the CDR3 is TGTGCCAGCAGTTATGGGGTTGCTGGGGCCAACGTCCTGACTTTC.

This clone has only a few counts. The chain couples TRBV19 to TRBJ1-2; D may be TRBD1 (6 bases). The CDR3 runs to 13 residues. Deletions cut 10 bases from V and 2 bases from J, with 14 bases between. Germline CDR1 LNHDA, CDR2 SQIVND (reference sequence). CDR3 sequence (DNA): TGTGCCACCCAGGCAGGGGCGAACTATGGCTACACCTTC. It translates to CATQAGANYGYTF.

This chain uses TRBV25-1 with TRBJ1-1; D unresolved. Trimming took 6 bases from V and 3 from J, leaving 5 bases between them. CDR3 length: 11 amino acids. CDR1 is MGHDK and CDR2 is SYGVNS in the germline V gene. Here the CDR3 reads CASRRDTEAFF. CDR3 nucleotides: TGTGCCAGCAGGCGGGACACTGAAGCTTTCTTT.

The chain recombines TRBV29-1 with TRBJ1-1; a possible D gene is TRBD1 (5 bases). Deletions cut 2 bases from V and 0 bases from J, with 7 bases between. Germline CDR1 and CDR2: SQVTM and ANQGSEA. The CDR3 sequence is 13 residues long. In DNA, the CDR3 is TGCAGCGTTGAAAGGGGTTTGAACACTGAAGCTTTCTTT. This translates into CSVERGLNTEAFF.

The genes are TRBV7-2 and TRBJ2-5, with D possibly being TRBD2 (5 bases). From germline, CDR1 is SGHTA and CDR2 FQGNSA. Trimming stripped 2 bases from V and 5 bases from J, with 12 bases between. This CDR3 spans 14 amino acids. CDR3 coding DNA: TGTGCCAGCAGCTTACGTTCCGGGGTGGAGACCCAGTACTTC. Amino acids: CASSLRSGVETQYF.

This chain connects TRBV11-2 to TRBJ2-7, with TRBD2 matching over 11 bases. This CDR3 comprises 15 residues. The V and J ends lost 2 bases and 1 base, in that order; junction bases with no gene match: 1. The germline V gene encodes CDR1 SGHAT and CDR2 FQNNGV. The CDR3 DNA sequence: TGTGCCAGCAGCTTATTAGCGGGAGGGTCCTACGAGCAGTACTTC. Translation: CASSLLAGGSYEQYF.

The chain couples TRBV2 to TRBJ2-5, with a tentative D call TRBD2 (5 bases). V lost 11 bases and J 5 bases, leaving 15 bases between the germline ends. The CDR3 contains 12 residues. The germline gives CDR1 SNHLY, CDR2 FYNNEI. CDR3 sequence reads: CALNGEWETQYF. The CDR3 DNA reads TGTGCCCTTAACGGGGAGTGGGAGACCCAGTACTTC.

V usage is TRBV4-3 and J usage is TRBJ1-3; D unresolved. CDR1 is LGHNA, CDR2 YSLEER, per germline. V was trimmed by 5 bases and J by 0 bases, leaving 11 bases between them. CDR3 length: 15 residues. In nucleotides, the CDR3 is TGCGCCAGCAGCGAGACCTCTAGCTCTGGAAACACCATATATTTT. This encodes CASSETSSSGNTIYF.

The rearrangement joins TRBV19 to TRBJ2-2; D is undetermined. This CDR3 has 14 residues. CDR1 is LNHDA, CDR2 SQIVND, per germline (reference sequence). V was clipped by 3 bases and J by 2 bases, with 7 bases between them. The CDR3 loop reads CASSMGRNTGELFF. CDR3 DNA sequence: TGTGCCAGTAGTATGGGCAGAAACACCGGGGAGCTGTTTTTT.

In its sample, this clone was seen a few times. The J gene is TRBJ2-3, the V gene TRBV27, with 8 bases lining up with TRBD1. Germline lookup yields CDR1 MNHEY and CDR2 SMNVEV (reference sequence). Trimming cost V 2 bases and J 3 bases; bases outside gene matches: 7. This CDR3 has 16 amino acids. The CDR3 DNA reads as TGTGCCAGCAGTTTAGCCGACAGGGGTAGGACAGATACGCAGTATTTT. Translating gives CASSLADRGRTDTQYF.

This clone was seen more than once but under ten times. V and J are TRBV7-2 and TRBJ1-4, with a tentative D call TRBD1 (6 bases). The ends were cut back, 5 bases at V and 7 bases at J, with 17 bases in the middle. Germline CDR1 is SGHTA and CDR2 is FQGNSA. The CDR3 length is 15 residues. The CDR3 loop is CASSLMGAPGEKLFF. The CDR3 DNA reads TGTGCCAGCAGCCTCATGGGGGCTCCGGGTGAAAAACTGTTTTTT.

The chain recombines TRBV20-1 with TRBJ2-1; D gene uncertain. The germline V and J ends were trimmed by 0 bases and 8 bases, with 5 bases remaining between them. Germline V gene sequence: CDR1 DFQATT, CDR2 SNEGSKA (reference sequence). The CDR3 has 11 amino acids. CDR3 sequence: CSARDFDEQFF. The CDR3 region has the DNA TGCAGTGCTAGAGATTTCGATGAGCAGTTCTTC.

This clone was counted a few times. The chain has TRBV5-1 and TRBJ1-5; D is unresolved. V lost 0 bases, J lost 2 bases, and 6 bases lay in between. The CDR3 runs 14 residues. Per the germline V gene, CDR1 is SGHRS and CDR2 is YFSETQ. The CDR3 loop is CASSLDPGNQPQHF. CDR3 sequence (DNA): TGCGCCAGCAGCTTGGACCCAGGCAATCAGCCCCAGCATTTT.

V gene TRBV30 combines with J gene TRBJ2-7; D is unresolved. Germline loops: CDR1 GTSNPN, CDR2 SVGIG (reference sequence). CDR3 length: 12 residues. Trimming removed 3 bases from V and 0 bases from J, with 6 bases in between. The CDR3 DNA is TGTGCCTGGAGCGCTAGCTCCTACGAGCAGTACTTC. This encodes CAWSASSYEQYF.

The V and J genes are TRBV5-8 and TRBJ1-2; 9 bases align to TRBD1. Germline assignment: CDR1 SGHTS and CDR2 YDEGEE. V shed 4 bases, J shed 4 bases, and the junction held 5 bases outside the gene matches. The CDR3 runs to 14 residues. Written as DNA, the CDR3 is TGTGCCAGCAGCATAGGACAGGGGAGCTATGGCTACACCTTC. It translates to CASSIGQGSYGYTF.

This chain connects TRBV11-2 to TRBJ1-2; D not resolved. Trimming stripped 0 bases from V and 8 bases from J, with 13 bases between. From germline, CDR1 is SGHAT and CDR2 FQNNGV. The CDR3 is 14 amino acids. CDR3: CASSLDGGYTGYTF. CDR3 bases: TGTGCCAGCAGCTTAGATGGAGGGTACACCGGCTACACCTTC.

The chain joins TRBV7-8 to TRBJ2-2, with D perhaps TRBD1 (5 bases). The CDR3 is made up of 17 amino acids. Trimming removed 1 base from V and 6 bases from J, with 18 bases in between. Germline V lookup: CDR1 SGHVS, CDR2 FQNEAQ. The CDR3 is CASSLGGTGTYPGELFF. The CDR3 coding sequence is TGTGCCAGCAGCTTAGGCGGAACAGGAACCTATCCCGGGGAGCTGTTTTTT.

The rearrangement links TRBV11-2 to TRBJ2-2, with 8 bases identical to TRBD2. The CDR3 spans 16 residues. Germline CDR1 SGHAT, CDR2 FQNNGV. V lost 6 bases and J lost 4; bases outside the gene matches: 10. Here the CDR3 DNA reads TGTGCCAGCAGGTCAGGGCGGGGGGCGCGCACCGGGGAGCTGTTTTTT. It codes for CASRSGRGARTGELFF.

This sequence joins TRBV19 and TRBJ1-5, with 8 bases fitting TRBD1. Germline CDR1 reads LNHDA; CDR2 reads SQIVND (reference sequence). The CDR3 totals 14 residues. J was trimmed by 7 bases and V by 4 bases; bases with no gene match: 6. CDR3 DNA: TGTGCCAGTAGTACTCAGGGGGCGCCCCAGCCCCAGCATTTT. It encodes CASSTQGAPQPQHF.

This clone has ten or more counts. The V gene is TRBV4-2, the J gene TRBJ1-1, with D unclear. The CDR3 spans 15 residues. The germline V and J ends were trimmed by 1 base and 2 bases, with 11 bases remaining between them. From germline, CDR1 is LGHNA and CDR2 YNFKEQ. The CDR3 region has the DNA TGTGCCAGCAGCCAAGCCGACCTCACAAACACTGAAGCTTTCTTT. Its protein is CASSQADLTNTEAFF.